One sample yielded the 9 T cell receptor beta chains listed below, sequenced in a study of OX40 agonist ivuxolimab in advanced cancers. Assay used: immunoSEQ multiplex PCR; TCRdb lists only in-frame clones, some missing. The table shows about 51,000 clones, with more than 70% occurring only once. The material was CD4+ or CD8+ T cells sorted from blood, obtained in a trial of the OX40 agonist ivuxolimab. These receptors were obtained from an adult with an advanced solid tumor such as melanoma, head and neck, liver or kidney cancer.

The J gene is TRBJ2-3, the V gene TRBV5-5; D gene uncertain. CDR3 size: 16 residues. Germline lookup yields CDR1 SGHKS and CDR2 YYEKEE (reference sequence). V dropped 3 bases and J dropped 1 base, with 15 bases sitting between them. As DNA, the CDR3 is TGTGCCAGCAGCTCGGCTATCGTTATCGGCACAGATACGCAGTATTTT. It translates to CASSSAIVIGTDTQYF.

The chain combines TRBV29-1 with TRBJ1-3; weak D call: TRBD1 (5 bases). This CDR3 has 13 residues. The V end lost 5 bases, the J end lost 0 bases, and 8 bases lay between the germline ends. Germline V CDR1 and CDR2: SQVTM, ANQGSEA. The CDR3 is CSVFGGSGNTIYF. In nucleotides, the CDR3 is TGCAGCGTTTTTGGGGGCTCTGGAAACACCATATATTTT.

DNA for the CDR3: TGTGCCAGCAGCTATCGGCCAGGGACTAGCACAGATACGCAGTATTTT. It codes for CASSYRPGTSTDTQYF. The chain links TRBV7-9 to TRBJ2-3, with a tentative D call TRBD2 (6 bases). The germline gives CDR1 SEHNR, CDR2 FQNEAQ (reference sequence). V was shortened by 4 bases and J by 0 bases, with 14 bases between the two germline ends. The CDR3 length is 16 residues.

CDR3 in amino acids: CASSQDRVSETQYF. The CDR3 DNA follows: TGTGCCAGCAGTCAGGACCGAGTTTCGGAGACCCAGTACTTC. V and J are TRBV6-1 and TRBJ2-5; D is ambiguous. Trimming left V 5 bases short and J 5 bases short, with 15 bases between. The CDR3 has 14 residues. The germline V gene encodes CDR1 MNHNS and CDR2 SASEGT.

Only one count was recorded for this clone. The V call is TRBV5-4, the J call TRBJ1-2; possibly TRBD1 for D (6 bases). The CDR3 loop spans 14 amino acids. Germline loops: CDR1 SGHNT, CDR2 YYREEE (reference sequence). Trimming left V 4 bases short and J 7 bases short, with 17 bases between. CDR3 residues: CASSPPTDRSGYTF. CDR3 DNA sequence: TGTGCCAGCAGCCCGCCAACCGACAGGTCTGGCTACACCTTC.

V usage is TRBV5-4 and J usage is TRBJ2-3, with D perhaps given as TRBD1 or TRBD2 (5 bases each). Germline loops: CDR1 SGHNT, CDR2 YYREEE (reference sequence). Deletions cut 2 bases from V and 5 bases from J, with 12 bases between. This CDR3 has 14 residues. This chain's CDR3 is CASSLMGERDTQYF. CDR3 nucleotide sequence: TGTGCCAGCAGCTTAATGGGGGAGCGAGATACGCAGTATTTT.

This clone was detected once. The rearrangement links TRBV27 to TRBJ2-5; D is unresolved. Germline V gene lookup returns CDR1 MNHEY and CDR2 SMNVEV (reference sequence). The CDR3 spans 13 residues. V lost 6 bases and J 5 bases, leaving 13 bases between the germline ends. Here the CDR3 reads CASRSLGIETQYF. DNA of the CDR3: TGTGCCAGCAGATCTCTTGGTATCGAGACCCAGTACTTC.

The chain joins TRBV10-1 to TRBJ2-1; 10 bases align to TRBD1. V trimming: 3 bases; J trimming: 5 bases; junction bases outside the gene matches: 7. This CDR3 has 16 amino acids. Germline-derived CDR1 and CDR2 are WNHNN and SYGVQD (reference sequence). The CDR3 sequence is CASSEGTGVNHNEQFF. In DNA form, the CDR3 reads TGCGCCAGCAGTGAAGGGACAGGGGTGAACCACAATGAGCAGTTCTTC.

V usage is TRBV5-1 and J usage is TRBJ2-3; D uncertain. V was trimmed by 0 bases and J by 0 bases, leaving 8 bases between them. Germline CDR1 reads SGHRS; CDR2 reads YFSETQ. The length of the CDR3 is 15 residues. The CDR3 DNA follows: TGCGCCAGCAGCTTGGGTACTGCGAGCACAGATACGCAGTATTTT. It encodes CASSLGTASTDTQYF.